The sequence of this T cell receptor (beta chain) was determined in a study of tumor-infiltrating lymphocytes in primary liver carcinoma. As for the study in general: All patients, whether men or women, fell within 30 to 69 years of age.

Germline CDR1 SQVTM, CDR2 ANQGSEA. This CDR3 has 12 amino acids. Trimming took 7 bases from V and 6 from J, leaving 13 bases between them. Starting material of 400 to 600 ng total RNA yielded TCR beta cDNA via a constant-region primer. Three nested multiplex PCR rounds of slightly modified ARM-PCR generated TCR beta libraries. The first two PCR rounds used TRBV1-TRBV30 forward primers with a C-beta reverse primer, 9 to 11 cycles each. In TCRdb, the multiplex PCR reads were re-called with MiXCR into one record per CDR3 protein. The sample yields about 54,000 distinct CDR3 sequences, 60% to 75% seen once. Study-level results: About 8-25% of top clones, no more, were shared by all five regions. Tumor-adjacent and tumor-blood pairs overlapped less than tumor region pairs did.

Co-extracting RNA and DNA was done with about 18-33 mg of unsorted bulk tissue as input. Primary liver carcinoma in the patients was surgically resected. This clonotype has at least ten counts. Its antigen is not identified. The chain joins TRBV29-1 to TRBJ2-1; D gene ambiguous. The sequence derives from a middle-aged man with primary liver carcinoma and hepatitis B virus infection. The source material was liver tumor tissue from sampling region 2. Noted subset: tumor region T2, inferior pole. CDR3 sequence reads: CSAGVQFNEQFF. As DNA, the CDR3 is TGCAGCGCTGGAGTACAATTCAATGAGCAGTTCTTC.